This T cell receptor beta chain was sequenced in a study of T cell repertoires in cytomegalovirus infection. Study summary: Shared public TCR beta signatures pointed to both CMV infection and a matching HLA type. General study points: CMV-specific TCR beta clonotypes restricted by HLA-C were the ones dominating the ex vivo response. There were carriers of CMV plus the relevant HLA, and cumulative public TCR beta family frequency identified them.

MiXCR, applied by TCRdb to the reads, yields one record per CDR3 protein. The table includes around 740,000 distinct CDR3 sequences, about a third detected once. This clonotype was observed once. Its target is not known. Germline lookup yields CDR1 MNHNS and CDR2 SASEGT. The CDR3 is made up of 16 amino acids. V lost 4 bases, J lost 0 bases, and 10 bases lay in between. This sequence originates from a human donor in good health (CMV status not recorded). Some clones in this sample may be carry-over from other donors' samples. Sequenced: PBMCs. The chain carries TRBV6-1 and TRBJ2-6; D not resolved. The CDR3 DNA follows: TGTGCCAGCAGTGGCGGCCGAATCTCTGGGGCCAACGTCCTGACTTTC. Protein sequence: CASSGGRISGANVLTF.